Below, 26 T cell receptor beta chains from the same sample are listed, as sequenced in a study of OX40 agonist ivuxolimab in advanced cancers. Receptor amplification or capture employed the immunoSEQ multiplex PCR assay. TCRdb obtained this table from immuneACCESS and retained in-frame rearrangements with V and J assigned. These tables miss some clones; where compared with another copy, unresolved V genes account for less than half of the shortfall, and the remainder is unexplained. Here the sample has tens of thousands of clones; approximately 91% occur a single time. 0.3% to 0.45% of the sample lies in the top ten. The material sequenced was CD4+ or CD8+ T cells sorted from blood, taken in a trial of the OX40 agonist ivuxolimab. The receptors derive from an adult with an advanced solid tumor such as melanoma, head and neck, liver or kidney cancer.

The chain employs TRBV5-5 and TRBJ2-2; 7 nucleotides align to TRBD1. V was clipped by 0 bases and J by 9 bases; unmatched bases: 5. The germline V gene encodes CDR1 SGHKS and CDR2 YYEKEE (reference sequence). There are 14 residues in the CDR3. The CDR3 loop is CASSLASGGRELFF. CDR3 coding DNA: TGTGCCAGCAGCTTGGCCTCAGGGGGTAGGGAGCTGTTTTTT.

The chain's CDR3 is CASSFEGAVAKNIQYF. In DNA form, the CDR3 reads TGTGCCAGCAGCTTTGAGGGGGCAGTAGCCAAAAACATTCAGTACTTC. The genes are TRBV7-2 and TRBJ2-4; the match to TRBD1 covers 7 bases. The length of the CDR3 is 16 residues. The germline V gene encodes CDR1 SGHTA and CDR2 FQGNSA. Losses at the gene ends were 3 bases for V and 0 bases for J; bases not matched to a gene: 5.

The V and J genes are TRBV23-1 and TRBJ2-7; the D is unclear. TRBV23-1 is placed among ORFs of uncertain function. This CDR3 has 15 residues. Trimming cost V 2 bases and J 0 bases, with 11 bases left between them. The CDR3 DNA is TGCGCCAGCAGTCAAGGGCCCCTGGGCTCCTACGAGCAGTACTTC. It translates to CASSQGPLGSYEQYF.

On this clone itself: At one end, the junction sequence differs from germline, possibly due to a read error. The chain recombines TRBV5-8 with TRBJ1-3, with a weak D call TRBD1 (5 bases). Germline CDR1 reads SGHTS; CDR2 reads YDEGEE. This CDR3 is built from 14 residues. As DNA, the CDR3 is TGTGCCACCGGTTTCGGGACCTCTGGAAGCACCATATATTTT. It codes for CATGFGTSGSTIYF.

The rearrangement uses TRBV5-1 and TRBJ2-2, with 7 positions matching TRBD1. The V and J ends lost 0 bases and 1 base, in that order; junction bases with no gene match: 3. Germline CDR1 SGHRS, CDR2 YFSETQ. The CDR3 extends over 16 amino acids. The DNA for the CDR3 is TGCGCCAGCAGCTTGGTCGGGACAGTGAACACCGGGGAGCTGTTTTTT. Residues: CASSLVGTVNTGELFF.

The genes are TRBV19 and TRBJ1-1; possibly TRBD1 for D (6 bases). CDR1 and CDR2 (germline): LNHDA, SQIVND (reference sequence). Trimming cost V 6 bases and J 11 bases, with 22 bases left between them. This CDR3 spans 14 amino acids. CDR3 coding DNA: TGTGCCAGTAGCTCCGAATACAGGGCTGGGCTGGCTTTCTTT. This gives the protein CASSSEYRAGLAFF.

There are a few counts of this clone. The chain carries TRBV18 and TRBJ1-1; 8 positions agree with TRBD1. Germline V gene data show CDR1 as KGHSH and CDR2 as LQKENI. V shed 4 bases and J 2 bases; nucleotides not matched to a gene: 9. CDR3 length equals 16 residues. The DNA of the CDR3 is TGTGCCAGCTCACTATGGACAGGGCGAGGTAACACTGAAGCTTTCTTT. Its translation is CASSLWTGRGNTEAFF.

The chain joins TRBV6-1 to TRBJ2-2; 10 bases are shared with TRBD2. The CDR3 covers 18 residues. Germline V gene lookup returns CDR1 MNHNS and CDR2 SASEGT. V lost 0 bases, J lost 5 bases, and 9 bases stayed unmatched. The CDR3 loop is CASSEALVLAGWTGELFF. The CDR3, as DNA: TGTGCCAGCAGTGAAGCACTTGTACTAGCGGGATGGACCGGGGAGCTGTTTTTT.

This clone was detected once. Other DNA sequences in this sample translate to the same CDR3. The CDR3 region is CASSITGAATNEKLFF. CDR3 DNA: TGTGCCAGCTCAATCACAGGGGCTGCAACTAATGAAAAACTGTTTTTT. J is TRBJ1-4 and V is TRBV18; 7 bases agree with TRBD1. The length of the CDR3 is 16 residues. Germline CDR1 KGHSH, CDR2 LQKENI. V lost 5 bases and J lost 0; bases outside the gene matches: 6.

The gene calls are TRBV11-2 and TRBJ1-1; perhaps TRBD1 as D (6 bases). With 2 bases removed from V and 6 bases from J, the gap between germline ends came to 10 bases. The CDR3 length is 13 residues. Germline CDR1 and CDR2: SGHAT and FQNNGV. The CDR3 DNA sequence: TGTGCCAGCAGCTTATCACAGGGCGCTGAAGCTTTCTTT. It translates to CASSLSQGAEAFF.

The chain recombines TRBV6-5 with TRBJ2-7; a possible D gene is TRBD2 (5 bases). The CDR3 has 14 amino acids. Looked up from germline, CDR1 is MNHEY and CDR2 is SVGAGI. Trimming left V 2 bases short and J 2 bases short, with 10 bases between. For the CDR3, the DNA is TGTGCCAGCAGTTACCGCGGGCCACCCTACGAGCAGTACTTC. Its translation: CASSYRGPPYEQYF.

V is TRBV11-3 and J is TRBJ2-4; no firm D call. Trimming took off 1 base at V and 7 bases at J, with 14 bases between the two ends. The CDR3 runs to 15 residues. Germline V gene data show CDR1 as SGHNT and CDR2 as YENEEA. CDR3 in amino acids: CASSLGGKDKNIQYF. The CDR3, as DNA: TGTGCCAGCAGCTTAGGGGGAAAGGATAAGAACATTCAGTACTTC.

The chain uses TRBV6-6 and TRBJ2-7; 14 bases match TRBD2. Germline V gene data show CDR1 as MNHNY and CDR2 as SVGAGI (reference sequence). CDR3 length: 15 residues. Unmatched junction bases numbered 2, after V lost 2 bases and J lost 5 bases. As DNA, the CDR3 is TGTGCCAGCAGTTACGGGACTAGCGGGAGCAACGAGCAGTACTTC. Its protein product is CASSYGTSGSNEQYF.

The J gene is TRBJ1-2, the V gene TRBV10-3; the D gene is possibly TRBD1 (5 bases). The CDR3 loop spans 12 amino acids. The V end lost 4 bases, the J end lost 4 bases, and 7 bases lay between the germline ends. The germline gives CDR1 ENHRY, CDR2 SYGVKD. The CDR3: CAISGQSYGYTF. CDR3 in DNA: TGTGCCATCAGTGGACAGTCCTATGGCTACACCTTC.

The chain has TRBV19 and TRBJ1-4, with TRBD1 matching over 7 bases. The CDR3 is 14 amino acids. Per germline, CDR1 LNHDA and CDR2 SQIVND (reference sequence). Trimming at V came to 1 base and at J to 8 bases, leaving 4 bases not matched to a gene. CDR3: CASSIGQGGEKLFF. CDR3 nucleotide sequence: TGTGCCAGTAGTATAGGACAGGGAGGGGAAAAACTGTTTTTT.

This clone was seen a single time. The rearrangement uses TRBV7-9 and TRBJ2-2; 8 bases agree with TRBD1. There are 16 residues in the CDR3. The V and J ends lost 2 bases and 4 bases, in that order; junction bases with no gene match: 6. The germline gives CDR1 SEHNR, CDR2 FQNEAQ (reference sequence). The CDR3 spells CASSLPGQGSTGELFF. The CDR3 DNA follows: TGTGCCAGCAGCTTACCCGGACAGGGAAGCACCGGGGAGCTGTTTTTT.

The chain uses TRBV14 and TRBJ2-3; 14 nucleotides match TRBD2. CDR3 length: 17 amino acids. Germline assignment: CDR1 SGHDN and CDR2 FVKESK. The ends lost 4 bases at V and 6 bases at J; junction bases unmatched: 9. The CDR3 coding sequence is TGTGCCAGCAGCCCAAGCCGGGGACTAGCGGGAGTCGATACGCAGTATTTT. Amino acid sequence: CASSPSRGLAGVDTQYF.

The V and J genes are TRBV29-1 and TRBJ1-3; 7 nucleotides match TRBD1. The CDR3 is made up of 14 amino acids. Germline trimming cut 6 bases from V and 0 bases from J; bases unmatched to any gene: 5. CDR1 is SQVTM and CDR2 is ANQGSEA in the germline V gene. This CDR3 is CSVRDSFSGNTIYF. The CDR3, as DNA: TGCAGCGTCAGGGACAGCTTCTCTGGAAACACCATATATTTT.

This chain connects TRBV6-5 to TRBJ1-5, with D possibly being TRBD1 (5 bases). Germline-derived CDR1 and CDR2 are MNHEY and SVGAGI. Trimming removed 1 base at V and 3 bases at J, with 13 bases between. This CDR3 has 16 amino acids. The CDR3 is CASSYWSTQDNQPQHF. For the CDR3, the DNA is TGTGCCAGCAGTTACTGGTCTACACAGGACAATCAGCCCCAGCATTTT.

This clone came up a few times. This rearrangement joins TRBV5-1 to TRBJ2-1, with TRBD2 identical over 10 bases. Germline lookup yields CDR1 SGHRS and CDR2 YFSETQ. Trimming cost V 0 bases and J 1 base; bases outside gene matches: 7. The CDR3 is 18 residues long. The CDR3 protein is CASSLARGLAVSYNEQFF. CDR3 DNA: TGCGCCAGCAGCTTGGCCCGAGGACTAGCGGTATCCTACAATGAGCAGTTCTTC.

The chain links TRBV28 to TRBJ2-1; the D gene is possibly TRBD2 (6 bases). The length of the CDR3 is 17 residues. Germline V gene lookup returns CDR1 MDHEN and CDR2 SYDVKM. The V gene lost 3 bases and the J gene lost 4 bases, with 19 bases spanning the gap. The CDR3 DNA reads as TGTGCCAGCAGTTTCCGTGGGGTAGCGGCAAAATACAATGAGCAGTTCTTC. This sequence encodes CASSFRGVAAKYNEQFF.

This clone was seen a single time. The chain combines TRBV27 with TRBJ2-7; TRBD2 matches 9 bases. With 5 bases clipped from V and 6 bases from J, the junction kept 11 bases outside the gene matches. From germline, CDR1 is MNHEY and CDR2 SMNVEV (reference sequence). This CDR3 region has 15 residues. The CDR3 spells CASSALGREGLEQYF. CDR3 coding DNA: TGTGCCAGCAGTGCCCTAGGGCGGGAGGGCCTCGAGCAGTACTTC.

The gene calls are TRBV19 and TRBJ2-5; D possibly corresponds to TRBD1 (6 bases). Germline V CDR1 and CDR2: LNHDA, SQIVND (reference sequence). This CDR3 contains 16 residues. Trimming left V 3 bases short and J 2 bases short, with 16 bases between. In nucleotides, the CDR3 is TGTGCCAGTAGTATCGATTTCCAGGGGCAACAAGAGACCCAGTACTTC. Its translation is CASSIDFQGQQETQYF.

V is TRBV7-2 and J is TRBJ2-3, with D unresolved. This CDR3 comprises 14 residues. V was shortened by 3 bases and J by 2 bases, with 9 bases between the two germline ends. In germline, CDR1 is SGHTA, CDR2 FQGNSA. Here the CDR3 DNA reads TGTGCCAGCAGCTTGGCCCGGCCCACAGATACGCAGTATTTT. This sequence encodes CASSLARPTDTQYF.

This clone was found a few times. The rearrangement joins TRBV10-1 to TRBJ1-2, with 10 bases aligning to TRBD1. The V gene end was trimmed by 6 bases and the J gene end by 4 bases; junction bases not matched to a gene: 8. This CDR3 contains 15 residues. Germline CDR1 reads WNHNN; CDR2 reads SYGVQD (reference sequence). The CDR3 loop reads CASRAGTGALYGYTF. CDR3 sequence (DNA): TGCGCCAGCAGAGCAGGGACAGGGGCCCTCTATGGCTACACCTTC.

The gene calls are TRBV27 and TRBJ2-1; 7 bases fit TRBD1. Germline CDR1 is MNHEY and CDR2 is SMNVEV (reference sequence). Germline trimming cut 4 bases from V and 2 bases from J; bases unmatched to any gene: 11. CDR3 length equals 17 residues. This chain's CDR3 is CASSSDGQAIPYNEQFF. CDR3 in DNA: TGTGCCAGCAGTTCCGACGGACAGGCAATACCCTACAATGAGCAGTTCTTC.